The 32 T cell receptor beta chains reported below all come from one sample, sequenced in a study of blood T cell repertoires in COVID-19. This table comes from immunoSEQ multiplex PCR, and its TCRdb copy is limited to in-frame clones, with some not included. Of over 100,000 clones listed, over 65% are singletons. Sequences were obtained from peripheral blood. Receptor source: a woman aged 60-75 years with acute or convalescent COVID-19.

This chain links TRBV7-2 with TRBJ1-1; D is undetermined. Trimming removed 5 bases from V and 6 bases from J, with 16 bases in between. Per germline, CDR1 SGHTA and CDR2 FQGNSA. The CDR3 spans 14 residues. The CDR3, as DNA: TGTGCCAGCAGCCCCGTAGAGGGATACGCTGAAGCTTTCTTT. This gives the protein CASSPVEGYAEAFF.

The CDR3 DNA reads TGTGCCAGCTCGGTGGGACAGGGCCTAAGAATTAACTATGGCTACACCTTC. Translation gives CASSVGQGLRINYGYTF. V usage is TRBV18 and J usage is TRBJ1-2; 9 nucleotides agree with TRBD1. Germline CDR1 reads KGHSH; CDR2 reads LQKENI. The CDR3 loop spans 17 amino acids. With 6 bases clipped from V and 1 base from J, the junction kept 12 bases outside the gene matches.

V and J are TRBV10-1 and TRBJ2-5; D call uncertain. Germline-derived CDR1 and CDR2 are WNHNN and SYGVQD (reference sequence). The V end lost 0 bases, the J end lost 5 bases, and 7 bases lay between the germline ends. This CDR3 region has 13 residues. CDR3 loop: CASSESLFETQYF. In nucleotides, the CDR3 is TGCGCCAGCAGTGAGTCCCTCTTTGAGACCCAGTACTTC.

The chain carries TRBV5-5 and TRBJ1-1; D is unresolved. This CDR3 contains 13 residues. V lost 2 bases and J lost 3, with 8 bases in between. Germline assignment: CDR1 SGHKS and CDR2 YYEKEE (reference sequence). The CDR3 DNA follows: TGTGCCAGCAGCTTCCGGGATGACACTGAAGCTTTCTTT. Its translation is CASSFRDDTEAFF.

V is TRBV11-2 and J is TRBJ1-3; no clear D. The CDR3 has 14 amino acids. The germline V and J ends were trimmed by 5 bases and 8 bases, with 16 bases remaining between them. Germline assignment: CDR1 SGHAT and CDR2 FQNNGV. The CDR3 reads CASSPPPSSDTIYF. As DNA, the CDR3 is TGTGCCAGCAGCCCCCCCCCGAGCTCGGACACCATATATTTT.

This CDR3 is CASSPREGGEKLFF. In DNA form, the CDR3 reads TGCGCCAGCAGCCCGCGGGAGGGGGGTGAAAAACTGTTTTTT. The V and J genes are TRBV5-1 and TRBJ1-4; possibly TRBD1 for D (6 bases). Between the trimmed V and J ends, which lost 4 bases and 7 bases, there was a span of 14 bases. Germline V gene lookup returns CDR1 SGHRS and CDR2 YFSETQ. This CDR3 comprises 14 residues.

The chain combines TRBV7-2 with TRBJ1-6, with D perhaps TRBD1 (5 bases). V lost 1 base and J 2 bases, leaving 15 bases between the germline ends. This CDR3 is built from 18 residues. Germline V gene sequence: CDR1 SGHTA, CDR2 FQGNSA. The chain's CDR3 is CASSLGGVGFAYNSPLHF. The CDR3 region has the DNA TGTGCCAGCAGCTTAGGGGGGGTGGGGTTTGCCTATAATTCACCCCTCCACTTT.

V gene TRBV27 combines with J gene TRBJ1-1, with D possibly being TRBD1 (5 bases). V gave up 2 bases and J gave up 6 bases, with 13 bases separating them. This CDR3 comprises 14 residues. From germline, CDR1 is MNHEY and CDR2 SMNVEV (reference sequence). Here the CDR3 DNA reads TGTGCCAGCAGTTTAGGACCGGGACTTCCTGAAGCTTTCTTT. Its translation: CASSLGPGLPEAFF.

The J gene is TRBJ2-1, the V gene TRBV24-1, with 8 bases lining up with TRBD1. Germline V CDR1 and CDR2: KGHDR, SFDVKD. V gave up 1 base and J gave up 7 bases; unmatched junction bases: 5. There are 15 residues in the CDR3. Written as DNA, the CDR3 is TGTGCCACCAGTGATTTAGGGACAGGTGTTAATGAGCAGTTCTTC. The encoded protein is CATSDLGTGVNEQFF.

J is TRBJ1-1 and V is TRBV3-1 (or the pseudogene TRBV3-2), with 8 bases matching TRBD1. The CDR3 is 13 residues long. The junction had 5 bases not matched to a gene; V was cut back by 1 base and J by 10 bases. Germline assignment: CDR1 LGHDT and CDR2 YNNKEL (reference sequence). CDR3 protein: CASSQAPGGAAFF. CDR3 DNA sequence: TGTGCCAGCAGCCAAGCCCCAGGGGGCGCAGCTTTCTTT.

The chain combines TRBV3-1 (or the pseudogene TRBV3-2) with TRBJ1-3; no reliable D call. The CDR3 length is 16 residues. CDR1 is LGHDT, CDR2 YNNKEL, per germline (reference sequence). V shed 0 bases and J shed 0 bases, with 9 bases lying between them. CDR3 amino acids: CASSQEWLNSGNTIYF. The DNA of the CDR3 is TGTGCCAGCAGCCAAGAGTGGCTCAACTCTGGAAACACCATATATTTT.

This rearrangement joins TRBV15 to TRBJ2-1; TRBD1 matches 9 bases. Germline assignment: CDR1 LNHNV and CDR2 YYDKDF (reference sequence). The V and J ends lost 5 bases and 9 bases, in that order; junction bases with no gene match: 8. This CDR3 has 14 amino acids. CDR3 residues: CATSGRDRASEQFF. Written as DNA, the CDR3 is TGTGCCACCAGCGGGAGGGACAGGGCCAGTGAGCAGTTCTTC.

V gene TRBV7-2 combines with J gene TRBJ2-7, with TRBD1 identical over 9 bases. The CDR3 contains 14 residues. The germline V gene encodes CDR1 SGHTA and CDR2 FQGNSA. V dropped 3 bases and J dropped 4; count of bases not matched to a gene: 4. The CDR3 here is CASSLYRGQYEQYF. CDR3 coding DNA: TGTGCCAGCAGCTTGTACAGGGGGCAATACGAGCAGTACTTC.

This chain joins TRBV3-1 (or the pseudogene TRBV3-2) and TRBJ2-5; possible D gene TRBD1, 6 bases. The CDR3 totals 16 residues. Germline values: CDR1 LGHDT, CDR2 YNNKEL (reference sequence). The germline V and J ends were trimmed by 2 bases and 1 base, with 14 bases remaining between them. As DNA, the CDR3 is TGTGCCAGCAGCCAATCAGGGGCGGTGGTCCAAGAGACCCAGTACTTC. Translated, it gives CASSQSGAVVQETQYF.

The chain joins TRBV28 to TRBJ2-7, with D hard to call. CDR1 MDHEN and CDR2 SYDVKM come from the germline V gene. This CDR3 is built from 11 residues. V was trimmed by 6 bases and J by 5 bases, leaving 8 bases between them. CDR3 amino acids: CASRAEHEQYF. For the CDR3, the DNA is TGTGCCAGCAGGGCCGAACACGAGCAGTACTTC.

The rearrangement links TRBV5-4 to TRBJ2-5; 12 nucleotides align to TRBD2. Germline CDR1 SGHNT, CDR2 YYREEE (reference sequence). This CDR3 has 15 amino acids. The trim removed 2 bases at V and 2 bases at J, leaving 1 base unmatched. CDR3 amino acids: CASSFGLAGQETQYF. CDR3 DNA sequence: TGTGCCAGCAGCTTCGGACTAGCGGGACAAGAGACCCAGTACTTC.

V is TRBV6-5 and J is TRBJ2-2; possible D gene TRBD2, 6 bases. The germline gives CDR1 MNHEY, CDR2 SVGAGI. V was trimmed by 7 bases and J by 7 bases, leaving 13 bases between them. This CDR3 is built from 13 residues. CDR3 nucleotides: TGTGCCAGCAAGGGATTCGGGAGCGGGGAGCTGTTTTTT. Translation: CASKGFGSGELFF.

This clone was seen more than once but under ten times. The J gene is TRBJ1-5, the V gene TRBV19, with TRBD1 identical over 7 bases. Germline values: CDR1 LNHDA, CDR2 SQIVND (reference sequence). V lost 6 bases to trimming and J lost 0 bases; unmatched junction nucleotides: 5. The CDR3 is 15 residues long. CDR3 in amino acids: CASRWDRNSNQPQHF. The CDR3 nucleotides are TGTGCCAGTAGATGGGACAGAAATAGCAATCAGCCCCAGCATTTT.

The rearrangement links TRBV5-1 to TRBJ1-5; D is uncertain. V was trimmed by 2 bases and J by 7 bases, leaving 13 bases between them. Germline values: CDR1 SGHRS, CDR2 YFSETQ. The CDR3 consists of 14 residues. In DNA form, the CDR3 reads TGCGCCAGCAGCTTAAGAGGCGCGGAGCAGCCCCAGCATTTT. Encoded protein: CASSLRGAEQPQHF.

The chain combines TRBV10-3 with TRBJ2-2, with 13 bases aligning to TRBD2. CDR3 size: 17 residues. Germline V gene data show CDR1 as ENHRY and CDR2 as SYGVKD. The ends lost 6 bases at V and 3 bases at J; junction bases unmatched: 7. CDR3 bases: TGTGCCATCAGGTCGACTAGCGGGAGGCGAGACACCGGGGAGCTGTTTTTT. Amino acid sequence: CAIRSTSGRRDTGELFF.

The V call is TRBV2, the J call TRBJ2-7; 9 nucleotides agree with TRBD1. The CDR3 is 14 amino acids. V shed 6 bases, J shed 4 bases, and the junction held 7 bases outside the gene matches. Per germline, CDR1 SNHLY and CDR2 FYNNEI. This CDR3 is CASRPGTGLYEQYF. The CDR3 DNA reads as TGTGCCAGCAGACCCGGGACAGGGTTATACGAGCAGTACTTC.

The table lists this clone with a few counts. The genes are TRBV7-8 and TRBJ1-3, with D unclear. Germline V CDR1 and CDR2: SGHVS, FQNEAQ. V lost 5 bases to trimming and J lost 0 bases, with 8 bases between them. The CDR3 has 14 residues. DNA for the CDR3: TGTGCCAGCAGCGACGCTAGCTCTGGAAACACCATATATTTT. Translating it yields CASSDASSGNTIYF.

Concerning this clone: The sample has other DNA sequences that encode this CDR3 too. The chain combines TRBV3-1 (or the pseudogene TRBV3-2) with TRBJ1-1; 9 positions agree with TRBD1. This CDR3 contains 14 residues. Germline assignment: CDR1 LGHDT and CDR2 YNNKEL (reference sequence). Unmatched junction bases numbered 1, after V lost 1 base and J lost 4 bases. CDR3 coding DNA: TGTGCCAGCAGCCAAGGGGACAGGGTCACTGAAGCTTTCTTT. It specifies CASSQGDRVTEAFF.

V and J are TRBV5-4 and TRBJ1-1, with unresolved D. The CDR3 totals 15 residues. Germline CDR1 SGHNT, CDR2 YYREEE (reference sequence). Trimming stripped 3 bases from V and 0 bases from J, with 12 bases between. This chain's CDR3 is CASSSRGQLNTEAFF. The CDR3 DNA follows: TGTGCCAGCAGCTCCAGAGGGCAGTTGAACACTGAAGCTTTCTTT.

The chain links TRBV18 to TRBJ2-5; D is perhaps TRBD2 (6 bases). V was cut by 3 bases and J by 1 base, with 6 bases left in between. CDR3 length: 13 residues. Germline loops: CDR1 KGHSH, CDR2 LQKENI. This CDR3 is CASSPGGQETQYF. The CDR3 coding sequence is TGTGCCAGCTCACCGGGGGGCCAAGAGACCCAGTACTTC. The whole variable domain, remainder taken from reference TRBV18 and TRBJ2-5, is NAGVMQNPRHLVRRRGQEARLRCSPMKGHSHVYWYRQLPEEGLKFMVYLQKENIIDESGMPKERFSAEFPKEGPSILRIQQVVRGDSAAYFCASSPGGQETQYFGPGTRLLVL.

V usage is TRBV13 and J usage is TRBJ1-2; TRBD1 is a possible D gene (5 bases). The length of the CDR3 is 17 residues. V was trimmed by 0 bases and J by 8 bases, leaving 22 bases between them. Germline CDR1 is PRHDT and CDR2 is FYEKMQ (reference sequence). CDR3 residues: CASSLGGLGEPTRGYTF. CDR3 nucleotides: TGTGCCAGCAGCTTAGGGGGCCTAGGGGAACCGACGAGAGGCTACACCTTC.

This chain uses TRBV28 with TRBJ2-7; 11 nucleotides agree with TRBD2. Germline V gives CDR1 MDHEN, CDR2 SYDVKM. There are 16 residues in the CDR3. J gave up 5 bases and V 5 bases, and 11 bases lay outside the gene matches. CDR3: CASSTRRLAGGHEQYF. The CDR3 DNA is TGTGCCAGCAGTACACGTAGGCTAGCGGGGGGACACGAGCAGTACTTC.

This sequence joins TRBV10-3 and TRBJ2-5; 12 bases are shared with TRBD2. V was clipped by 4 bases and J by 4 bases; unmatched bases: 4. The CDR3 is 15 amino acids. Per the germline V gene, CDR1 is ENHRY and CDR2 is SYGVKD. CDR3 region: CAISVLAGGSETQYF. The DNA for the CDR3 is TGTGCCATCAGTGTGCTAGCGGGGGGGTCAGAGACCCAGTACTTC.

The CDR3 region has the DNA TGTGCCAGCGGGGAGGATCTAGGGCCCCAGCATTTT. Translated: CASGEDLGPQHF. The J gene is TRBJ1-5, the V gene TRBV2; no firm D call. Germline CDR1 reads SNHLY; CDR2 reads FYNNEI. The length of the CDR3 is 12 residues. Trimming left V 8 bases short and J 9 bases short, with 14 bases between.

This chain's CDR3 is CASSQAGQPQHF. CDR3 DNA: TGTGCCAGCAGCCAAGCAGGTCAGCCCCAGCATTTT. This chain joins TRBV3-1 (or the pseudogene TRBV3-2) and TRBJ1-5; D is ambiguous. V lost 1 base, J lost 6 bases, and 4 bases lay in between. The CDR3 covers 12 residues. In germline, CDR1 is LGHDT, CDR2 YNNKEL (reference sequence).

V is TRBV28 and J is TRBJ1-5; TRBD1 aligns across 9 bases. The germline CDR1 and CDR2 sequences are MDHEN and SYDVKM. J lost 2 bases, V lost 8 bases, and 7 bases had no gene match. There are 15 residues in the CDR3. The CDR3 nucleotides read TGTGCCAGCGGAACAGGGGGCGCGGGCAATCAGCCCCAGCATTTT. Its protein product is CASGTGGAGNQPQHF.

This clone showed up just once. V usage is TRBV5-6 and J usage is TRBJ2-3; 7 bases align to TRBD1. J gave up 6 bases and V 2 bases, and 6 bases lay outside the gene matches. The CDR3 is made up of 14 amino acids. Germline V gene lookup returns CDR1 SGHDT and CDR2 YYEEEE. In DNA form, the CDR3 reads TGTGCCAGCAGCTTTGCCGGGACAGCGGATACGCAGTATTTT. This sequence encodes CASSFAGTADTQYF.